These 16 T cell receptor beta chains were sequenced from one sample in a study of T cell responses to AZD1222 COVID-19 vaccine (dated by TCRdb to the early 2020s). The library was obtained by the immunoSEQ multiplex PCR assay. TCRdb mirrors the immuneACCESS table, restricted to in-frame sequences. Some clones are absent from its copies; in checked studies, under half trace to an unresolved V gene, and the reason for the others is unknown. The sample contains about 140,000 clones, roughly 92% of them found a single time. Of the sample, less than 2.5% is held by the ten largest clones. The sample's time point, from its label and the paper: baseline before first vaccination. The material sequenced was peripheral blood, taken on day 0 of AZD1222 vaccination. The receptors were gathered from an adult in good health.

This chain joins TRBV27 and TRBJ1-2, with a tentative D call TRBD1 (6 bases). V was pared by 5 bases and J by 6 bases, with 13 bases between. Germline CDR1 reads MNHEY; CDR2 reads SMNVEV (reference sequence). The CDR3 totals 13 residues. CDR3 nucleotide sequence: TGTGCCAGCAGTCTTCAGGGGTTGGATGGCTACACCTTC. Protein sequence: CASSLQGLDGYTF.

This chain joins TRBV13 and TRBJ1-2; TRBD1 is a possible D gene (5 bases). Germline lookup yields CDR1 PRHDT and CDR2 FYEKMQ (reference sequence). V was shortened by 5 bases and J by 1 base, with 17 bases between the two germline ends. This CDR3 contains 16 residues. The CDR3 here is CASSQRGIALNYGYTF. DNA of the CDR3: TGTGCCAGCAGCCAGCGGGGGATCGCTCTTAACTATGGCTACACCTTC.

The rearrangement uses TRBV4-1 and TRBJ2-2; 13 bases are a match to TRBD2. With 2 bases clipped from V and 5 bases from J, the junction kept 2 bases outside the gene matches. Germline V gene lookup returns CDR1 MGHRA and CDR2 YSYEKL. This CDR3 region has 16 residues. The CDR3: CASSQRLAGGTGELFF. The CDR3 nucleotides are TGCGCCAGCAGCCAACGACTAGCGGGAGGTACCGGGGAGCTGTTTTTT.

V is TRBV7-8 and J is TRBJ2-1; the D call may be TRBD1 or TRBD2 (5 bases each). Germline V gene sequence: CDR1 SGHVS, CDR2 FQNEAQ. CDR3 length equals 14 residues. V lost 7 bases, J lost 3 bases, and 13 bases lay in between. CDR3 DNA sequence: TGTGCCAGCACCGTCTCGGGGCTCTACAATGAGCAGTTCTTC. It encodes CASTVSGLYNEQFF. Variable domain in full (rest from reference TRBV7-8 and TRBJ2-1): GAGVSQSPRYKVAKRGQDVALRCDPISGHVSLFWYQQALGQGPEFLTYFQNEAQLDKSGLPSDRFFAERPEGSVSTLKIQRTQQEDSAVYLCASTVSGLYNEQFFGPGTRLTVL.

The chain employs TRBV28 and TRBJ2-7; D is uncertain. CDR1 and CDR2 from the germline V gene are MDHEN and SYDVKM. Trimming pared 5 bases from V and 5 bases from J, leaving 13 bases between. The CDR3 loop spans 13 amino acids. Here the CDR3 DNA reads TGTGCCAGCAGTCTCCCTAGTTCGGACGAGCAGTACTTC. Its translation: CASSLPSSDEQYF.

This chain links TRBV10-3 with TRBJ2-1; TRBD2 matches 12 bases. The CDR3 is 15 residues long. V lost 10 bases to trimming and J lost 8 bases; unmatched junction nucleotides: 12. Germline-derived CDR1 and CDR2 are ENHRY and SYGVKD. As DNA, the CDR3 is TGTGCCACCGTAGAGTCTCTAGCGGGAGGGGATGAGCAGTTCTTC. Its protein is CATVESLAGGDEQFF.

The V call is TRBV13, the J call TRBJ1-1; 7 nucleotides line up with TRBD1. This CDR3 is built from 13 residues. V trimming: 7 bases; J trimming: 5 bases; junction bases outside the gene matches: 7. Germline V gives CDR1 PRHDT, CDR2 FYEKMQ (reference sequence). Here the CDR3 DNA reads TGTGCCAGCACTATTCCACAGGGGACTGAAGCTTTCTTT. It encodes CASTIPQGTEAFF.

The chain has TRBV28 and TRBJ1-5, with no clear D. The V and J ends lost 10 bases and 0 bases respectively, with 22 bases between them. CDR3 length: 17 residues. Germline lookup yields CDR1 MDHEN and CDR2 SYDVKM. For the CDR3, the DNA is TGTGCCACCCGGCCGGGGAGACACCCTTATAGCAATCAGCCCCAGCATTTT. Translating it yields CATRPGRHPYSNQPQHF.

CDR3 protein: CASSYFQGANYGYTF. The CDR3 DNA reads as TGTGCCAGCAGTTACTTCCAGGGAGCTAACTATGGCTACACCTTC. V is TRBV6-5 and J is TRBJ1-2; a possible D gene is TRBD1 (5 bases). Germline assignment: CDR1 MNHEY and CDR2 SVGAGI. Trimming pared 1 base from V and 0 bases from J, leaving 9 bases between. CDR3 length equals 15 residues.

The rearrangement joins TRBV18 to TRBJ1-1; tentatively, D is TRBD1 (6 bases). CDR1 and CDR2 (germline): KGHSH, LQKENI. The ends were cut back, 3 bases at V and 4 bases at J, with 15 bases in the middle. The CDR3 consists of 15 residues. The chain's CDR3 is CASSPAAGVATEAFF. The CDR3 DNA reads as TGTGCCAGCTCACCGGCCGCAGGGGTTGCCACTGAAGCTTTCTTT.

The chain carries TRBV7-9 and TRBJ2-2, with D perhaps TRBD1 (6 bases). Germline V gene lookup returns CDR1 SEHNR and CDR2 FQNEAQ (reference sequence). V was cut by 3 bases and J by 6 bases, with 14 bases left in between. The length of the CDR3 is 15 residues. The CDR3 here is CASSFARGVAGELFF. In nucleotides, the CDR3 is TGTGCCAGCAGCTTCGCCAGGGGAGTAGCCGGGGAGCTGTTTTTT.

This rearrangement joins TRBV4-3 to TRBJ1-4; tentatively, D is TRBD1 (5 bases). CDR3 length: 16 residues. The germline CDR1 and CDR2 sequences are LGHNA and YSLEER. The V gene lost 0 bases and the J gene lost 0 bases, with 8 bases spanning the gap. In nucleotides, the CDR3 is TGCGCCAGCAGCCAAGATGGGGGTTCAACTAATGAAAAACTGTTTTTT. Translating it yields CASSQDGGSTNEKLFF.

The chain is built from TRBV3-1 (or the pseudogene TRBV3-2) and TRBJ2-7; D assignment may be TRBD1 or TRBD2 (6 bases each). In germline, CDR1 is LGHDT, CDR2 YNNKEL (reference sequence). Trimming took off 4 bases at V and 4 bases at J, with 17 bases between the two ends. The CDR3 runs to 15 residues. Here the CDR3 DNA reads TGTGCCAGCAGCCCCGCAATGGGGGGCCCATACGAGCAGTACTTC. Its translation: CASSPAMGGPYEQYF.

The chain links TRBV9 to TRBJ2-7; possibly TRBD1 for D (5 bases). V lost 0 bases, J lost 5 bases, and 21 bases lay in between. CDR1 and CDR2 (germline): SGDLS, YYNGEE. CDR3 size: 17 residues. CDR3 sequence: CASSVALNGQGLNEQYF. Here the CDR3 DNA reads TGTGCCAGCAGCGTAGCTTTGAACGGGCAGGGCTTAAACGAGCAGTACTTC.

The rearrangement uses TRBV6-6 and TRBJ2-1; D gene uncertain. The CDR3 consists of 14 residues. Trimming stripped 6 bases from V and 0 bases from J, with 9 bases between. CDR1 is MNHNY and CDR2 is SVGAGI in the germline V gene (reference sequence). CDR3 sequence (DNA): TGTGCCAGCAGACCGGTCAGCTCCTACAATGAGCAGTTCTTC. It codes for CASRPVSSYNEQFF.

DNA of the CDR3: TGTGCCAGCAGCCAACAGCCAGGATATACGAATGACGCCGGGGAGCTGTTTTTT. It translates to CASSQQPGYTNDAGELFF. The chain has TRBV3-1 (or the pseudogene TRBV3-2) and TRBJ2-2; D unclear. The germline CDR1 and CDR2 sequences are LGHDT and YNNKEL (reference sequence). Trimming stripped 2 bases from V and 6 bases from J, with 22 bases between. The CDR3 runs to 18 residues.